The clone carrying this TCR beta chain was seen only a few times. Its antigen is currently unknown. The listed genes are named as in mouse. From the germline J gene comes the end of the CDR3, since the read stops 3 residues before it. With V trimmed by 2 bases and J by 1 base, 3 bases remained unmatched. Per germline, CDR1 LGHNA and CDR2 YNLKQL (reference sequence). This CDR3 contains 17 residues. The record originates from a study of CD8+ T cells in alopecia areata. Study-wide findings and caveats: Possibly as an HLA-related effect, TCR sharing across patients appeared less clear than in mice.

Sorting used CD4, CD8alpha, NKG2D, NKG2ACE and other markers on pooled cutaneous lymph node cells. RNA extraction and reverse transcription yielded cDNA as sequencing template. Libraries were prepared by immunoSEQ multiplex PCR; TCRdb keeps only in-frame clonotypes and omits some of them. The table lists approximately 280,000 clones, with no singletons. J is TRBJ1-6 and V is TRBV5; 9 bases are shared with TRBD1. TRBJ1-6 qualifies as an ORF whose function is uncertain. The sequencing sample was made of CD4+ T cells sorted from a lymph node. The source is a C3H/HeJ mouse with alopecia areata. This line is of MHC haplotype H2-k. The sequenced part of the CDR3 DNA is TGTGCCAGCAGCCAACAGGGACAGGGATCCTATAATTCGCCC. Translating gives CASSQQGQGSYNSP. The entire CDR3 reads CASSQQGQGSYNSPLYF.